The 18 T cell receptor beta chains in this list originate from one sample, sequenced in a study of T-cell memory formation after mild COVID-19. Via MiXCR, TCRdb re-called the 5' RACE reads, giving one row per CDR3 protein. Of around 180,000 distinct CDR3 sequences in the sample, roughly 18% are singletons; the top ten hold roughly 3.9%. Sample: PBMCs or a T cell subset sorted from them (not recorded which). These receptors all come from a man aged 18 to 35 who had mild COVID-19 (a few samples of this study predate the infection). Cell type and time point are not known.

Written as DNA, the CDR3 is TGCGCCAGCAGCTTGGAGTGGGAAGGGACCCAGTACTTC. Translated: CASSLEWEGTQYF. The rearrangement joins TRBV5-1 to TRBJ2-5; unclear D gene. Looked up from germline, CDR1 is SGHRS and CDR2 is YFSETQ. V dropped 0 bases and J dropped 7 bases, with 10 bases sitting between them. The CDR3 loop spans 13 amino acids.

This clonotype has a handful of counts. The chain has TRBV25-1 and TRBJ2-1; 11 bases align to TRBD2. CDR1 and CDR2 from the germline V gene are MGHDK and SYGVNS. The V segment lost 8 bases and the J segment 5 bases; nucleotides outside the gene matches: 5. The CDR3 runs 14 residues. CDR3 in amino acids: CASQASGGNNEQFF. CDR3 DNA: TGTGCCAGCCAAGCTAGCGGGGGGAACAATGAGCAGTTCTTC.

There are a few counts of this clonotype. The chain joins TRBV7-2 to TRBJ2-3; 8 bases align to TRBD2. The trim removed 3 bases at V and 6 bases at J, leaving 8 bases unmatched. Germline V gives CDR1 SGHTA, CDR2 FQGNSA. This CDR3 spans 15 amino acids. The CDR3 loop is CASSFGGGPTDTQYF. The CDR3 DNA is TGTGCCAGCAGCTTTGGCGGGGGGCCGACGGATACGCAGTATTTT.

This clonotype was detected ten times or more. The J gene is TRBJ1-1, the V gene TRBV27; D is unclear. The V gene's germline CDR1 is MNHEY and CDR2 SMNVEV (reference sequence). V lost 5 bases and J lost 13, with 11 bases in between. CDR3 size: 10 residues. In DNA, the CDR3 is TGTGCCAGCAGTCCTGTATTGCATTTCTTT. Protein: CASSPVLHFF.

The rearrangement joins TRBV20-1 to TRBJ2-7; a possible D gene is TRBD1 (5 bases). CDR1 is DFQATT and CDR2 is SNEGSKA in the germline V gene (reference sequence). This CDR3 is 9 amino acids long. Here the CDR3 DNA reads TGCATCATAGGGGCCGAGCAGTACGTC. Translating gives CIIGAEQYV.

The sample holds a few counts of this clonotype. The rearrangement uses TRBV9 and TRBJ1-2, with D maybe TRBD1 (6 bases). The CDR3 loop spans 13 amino acids. Looked up from germline, CDR1 is SGDLS and CDR2 is YYNGEE. The V and J ends lost 3 bases and 8 bases respectively, with 14 bases between them. The CDR3 reads CASSALQGRGYTF. The CDR3 nucleotides read TGTGCCAGCAGCGCTTTGCAGGGGAGAGGCTACACCTTC.

The chain has TRBV5-1 and TRBJ2-2; no clear D. V lost 0 bases, J lost 4 bases, and 7 bases lay in between. Germline loops: CDR1 SGHRS, CDR2 YFSETQ. The CDR3 runs to 14 residues. CDR3 in amino acids: CASSLGHSTGELFF. The CDR3 coding sequence is TGCGCCAGCAGCTTGGGGCACAGCACCGGGGAGCTGTTTTTT.

V is TRBV7-2 and J is TRBJ2-1; TRBD2 agrees at 8 bases. CDR3 length equals 13 residues. V dropped 4 bases and J dropped 9; count of bases not matched to a gene: 5. Germline V gene data show CDR1 as SGHTA and CDR2 as FQGNSA. The CDR3 nucleotides are TGTGCCAGCAGCTCCTCCCTAGCGGGTGAGCAGTTCTTC. Amino acid sequence: CASSSSLAGEQFF.

This clonotype was seen only a few times. The rearrangement uses TRBV11-2 and TRBJ2-5; 9 bases line up with TRBD2. This CDR3 is 18 amino acids long. Trimming removed 3 bases from V and 5 bases from J; junction bases left unmatched: 16. Germline CDR1 and CDR2: SGHAT and FQNNGV. CDR3 coding DNA: TGTGCCAGCAGCTTCCGAAGGCCTAGCGGGAATGTAAAGGAGACCCAGTACTTC. It is translated as CASSFRRPSGNVKETQYF.

This clonotype was seen a few times. The chain uses TRBV18 and TRBJ2-1; 9 bases line up with TRBD1. There are 16 residues in the CDR3. Germline V lookup: CDR1 KGHSH, CDR2 LQKENI. Losses at the gene ends were 2 bases for V and 3 bases for J; bases not matched to a gene: 5. CDR3: CASSPIAGQGYNEQFF. In nucleotides, the CDR3 is TGTGCCAGCTCACCAATCGCGGGACAGGGCTACAATGAGCAGTTCTTC.

Only a few counts were recorded for this clonotype. The rearrangement uses TRBV12-3 or TRBV12-4 and TRBJ2-3; maybe TRBD2 (6 bases). The CDR3 totals 13 residues. V was clipped by 8 bases and J by 3 bases, with 12 bases between them. The CDR3 coding sequence is TGTGCCAGCTGTGTGGGGGGAACAGATACGCAGTATTTT. It yields the protein CASCVGGTDTQYF.

The chain couples TRBV5-1 to TRBJ1-2, with unresolved D. Germline CDR1 and CDR2: SGHRS and YFSETQ. CDR3 length: 15 residues. Trimming stripped 0 bases from V and 4 bases from J, with 13 bases between. As DNA, the CDR3 is TGCGCCAGCAGCTTGGACGTTGCACACCTCTATGGCTACACCTTC. Amino acid sequence: CASSLDVAHLYGYTF.

V and J are TRBV20-1 and TRBJ1-6; D not resolved. Trimming took off 6 bases at V and 8 bases at J, with 14 bases between the two ends. The CDR3 sequence is 13 residues long. Germline V gene sequence: CDR1 DFQATT, CDR2 SNEGSKA (reference sequence). The CDR3 nucleotides read TGCAGTGCGGTGCGTTCGGTCCATTCACCCCTCCACTTT. Protein product: CSAVRSVHSPLHF.

This clonotype has just one count. The chain combines TRBV24-1 with TRBJ1-3, with no clear D. The CDR3 loop spans 14 amino acids. Trimming stripped 9 bases from V and 3 bases from J, with 14 bases between. CDR1 is KGHDR, CDR2 SFDVKD, per germline. The CDR3 bases are TGTGCCACCTGGACGGTACTGGTTGGAAACACCATATATTTT. Protein product: CATWTVLVGNTIYF.

This chain joins TRBV6-2 or TRBV6-3 and TRBJ2-7; unclear D gene. Germline values: CDR1 MNHEY, CDR2 SVGEGT. The CDR3 runs to 13 residues. V was shortened by 6 bases and J by 6 bases, with 15 bases between the two germline ends. CDR3 sequence (DNA): TGTGCCAGCAGCCAACCAGGTGGCAGCGAGCAGTACGTC. It codes for CASSQPGGSEQYV.

The rearrangement joins TRBV20-1 to TRBJ2-1, with a weak D call TRBD2 (5 bases). Germline loops: CDR1 DFQATT, CDR2 SNEGSKA (reference sequence). The V and J ends lost 7 bases and 9 bases respectively, with 10 bases between them. The CDR3 consists of 10 residues. The chain's CDR3 is CSGQAGEQFF. CDR3 in DNA: TGCAGTGGGCAGGCGGGTGAGCAGTTCTTC.

The table lists this clonotype with a few counts. The genes are TRBV9 and TRBJ2-2, with 7 bases aligning to TRBD1. Germline V lookup: CDR1 SGDLS, CDR2 YYNGEE. The CDR3 contains 15 residues. V shed 2 bases and J 6 bases; nucleotides not matched to a gene: 7. The CDR3 DNA sequence: TGTGCCAGCAGCGTCGATCCGGGACAGTCCGGGGAGCTGTTTTTT. It encodes CASSVDPGQSGELFF. Based on the CDR3 plus reference TRBV9 and TRBJ2-2, the full variable domain is DSGVTQTPKHLITATGQRVTLRCSPRSGDLSVYWYQQSLDQGLQFLIQYYNGEERAKGNILERFSAQQFPDLHSELNLSSLELGDSALYFCASSVDPGQSGELFFGEGSRLTVL.

This chain links TRBV5-1 with TRBJ1-1; weak D call: TRBD1 (5 bases). Germline V gene lookup returns CDR1 SGHRS and CDR2 YFSETQ. The CDR3 spans 16 residues. V was clipped by 4 bases and J by 6 bases, with 22 bases between them. CDR3 in DNA: TGCGCCAGCAGCCCGCTCGGGGGAGGGTTTAACGCTGAAGCTTTCTTT. As protein: CASSPLGGGFNAEAFF. Based on the CDR3 plus reference TRBV5-1 and TRBJ1-1, the full variable domain is KAGVTQTPRYLIKTRGQQVTLSCSPISGHRSVSWYQQTPGQGLQFLFEYFSETQRNKGNFPGRFSGRQFSNSRSEMNVSTLELGDSALYLCASSPLGGGFNAEAFFGQGTRLTVV.